The 24 T cell receptor beta chains reported below all come from one sample, sequenced in a study of blood T cell repertoires in COVID-19. Repertoires were generated with immunoSEQ multiplex PCR, while TCRdb's copy carries only in-frame clones and drops some. This sample yields some 380,000 clones, of which around 90% are seen a single time; over 2% belongs to the top ten. Material for sequencing was PBMCs or T cells enriched from blood (not recorded which). The receptors shown here come from a woman aged 40-49 years with acute COVID-19.

The gene calls are TRBV7-9 and TRBJ1-3; TRBD1 matches 7 bases. With 6 bases clipped from V and 0 bases from J, the junction kept 8 bases outside the gene matches. Germline V gene data show CDR1 as SEHNR and CDR2 as FQNEAQ (reference sequence). The CDR3 loop spans 16 amino acids. CDR3: CASSSPGQHSGNTIYF. In DNA form, the CDR3 reads TGTGCCAGCAGTTCACCGGGACAGCACTCTGGAAACACCATATATTTT.

This sequence joins TRBV5-5 and TRBJ1-4; 11 bases map to TRBD1. Trimming took 4 bases from V and 3 from J; bases not matched to a gene: 8. Germline V CDR1 and CDR2: SGHKS, YYEKEE (reference sequence). The CDR3 runs 17 residues. CDR3 sequence (DNA): TGTGCCAGCAGCATCGGACAGGGGGCGAAGGCTAATGAAAAACTGTTTTTT. Protein: CASSIGQGAKANEKLFF.

V usage is TRBV12-5 and J usage is TRBJ2-1; TRBD2 aligns across 9 bases. Trimming at V came to 3 bases and at J to 3 bases, leaving 3 bases not matched to a gene. Germline loops: CDR1 LGHNT, CDR2 FRNRAP. The length of the CDR3 is 15 residues. Here the CDR3 DNA reads TGTGCTAGTGGTTTTCTAGCGGGAATCTACAATGAGCAGTTCTTC. Translated: CASGFLAGIYNEQFF.

The chain has TRBV5-5 and TRBJ1-5; D possibly corresponds to TRBD1 (5 bases). V lost 0 bases, J lost 0 bases, and 10 bases lay in between. The CDR3 extends over 16 amino acids. CDR1 is SGHKS and CDR2 is YYEKEE in the germline V gene (reference sequence). The CDR3 coding sequence is TGTGCCAGCAGCTTGGAAGGGGATTATAGCAATCAGCCCCAGCATTTT. Its protein is CASSLEGDYSNQPQHF.

The gene calls are TRBV3-1 (or the pseudogene TRBV3-2) and TRBJ2-2; 7 positions agree with TRBD1. Germline V gene lookup returns CDR1 LGHDT and CDR2 YNNKEL (reference sequence). This CDR3 has 14 residues. V gave up 6 bases and J gave up 5 bases; unmatched junction bases: 6. The CDR3 here is CASRQGSETGELFF. Here the CDR3 DNA reads TGTGCCAGCAGACAGGGGAGCGAGACCGGGGAGCTGTTTTTT.

The chain has TRBV15 and TRBJ1-6; 8 positions match TRBD1. With V trimmed by 0 bases and J by 9 bases, 4 bases remained unmatched. The CDR3 runs 15 residues. The germline V gene encodes CDR1 LNHNV and CDR2 YYDKDF (reference sequence). CDR3 in amino acids: CATSRDPDRVSPLHF. CDR3 DNA: TGTGCCACCAGCAGAGATCCGGACAGGGTTTCACCCCTCCACTTT.

Only one count was recorded for this clone. The chain recombines TRBV7-9 with TRBJ1-2, with D perhaps matching TRBD1 (5 bases). The CDR3 is 16 residues long. Germline assignment: CDR1 SEHNR and CDR2 FQNEAQ (reference sequence). Trimming left V 4 bases short and J 2 bases short, with 17 bases between. CDR3 region: CASSSLLRGRNYGYTF. CDR3 in DNA: TGTGCCAGCAGCTCCCTGTTGCGGGGCCGGAACTATGGCTACACCTTC.

This chain connects TRBV2 to TRBJ1-5; a weak D match, TRBD1 (6 bases). Germline CDR1 is SNHLY and CDR2 is FYNNEI. V lost 3 bases, J lost 0 bases, and 12 bases lay in between. This CDR3 is built from 16 residues. In nucleotides, the CDR3 is TGTGCCAGCAGTGAGGGCAGGGGCTATAGCAATCAGCCCCAGCATTTT. Protein product: CASSEGRGYSNQPQHF. The full variable domain, completed using reference TRBV2 and TRBJ1-5, is EPEVTQTPSHQVTQMGQEVILRCVPISNHLYFYWYRQILGQKVEFLVSFYNNEISEKSEIFDDQFSVERPDGSNFTLKIRSTKLEDSAMYFCASSEGRGYSNQPQHFGDGTRLSIL.

V and J are TRBV3-1 (or the pseudogene TRBV3-2) and TRBJ2-7; a possible D gene is TRBD2 (6 bases). The germline V gene has CDR1 LGHDT and CDR2 YNNKEL (reference sequence). Trimming removed 0 bases from V and 4 bases from J, with 10 bases in between. This CDR3 spans 14 amino acids. The CDR3 DNA is TGTGCCAGCAGCCAAGAATGGGGGGAGTACGAGCAGTACTTC. Its translation: CASSQEWGEYEQYF.

The rearrangement joins TRBV2 to TRBJ1-5; TRBD1 matches 8 bases. The CDR3 contains 16 residues. Germline V gene lookup returns CDR1 SNHLY and CDR2 FYNNEI. Losses at the gene ends were 7 bases for V and 2 bases for J; bases not matched to a gene: 10. The CDR3 region is CASNPGQGQRNQPQHF. CDR3 sequence (DNA): TGTGCCAGCAACCCCGGACAGGGACAGCGCAATCAGCCCCAGCATTTT.

The V and J genes are TRBV5-1 and TRBJ1-1, with a weak D call TRBD1 (5 bases). V was pared by 0 bases and J by 1 base, with 13 bases between. There are 16 residues in the CDR3. CDR1 is SGHRS, CDR2 YFSETQ, per germline. The CDR3 DNA sequence: TGCGCCAGCAGCTTGGGACTGGGGCCGGCGAACACTGAAGCTTTCTTT. Translation: CASSLGLGPANTEAFF.

The rearrangement uses TRBV2 and TRBJ1-1; a possible D gene is TRBD1 (5 bases). V lost 3 bases and J lost 4, with 12 bases in between. Germline lookup yields CDR1 SNHLY and CDR2 FYNNEI. CDR3 length: 14 residues. In nucleotides, the CDR3 is TGTGCCAGCAGTGAGCAGGGAATTATCACTGAAGCTTTCTTT. Its protein product is CASSEQGIITEAFF.

This sequence joins TRBV5-5 and TRBJ1-5; D perhaps matches TRBD1 (6 bases). The CDR3 spans 16 residues. CDR1 and CDR2 from the germline V gene are SGHKS and YYEKEE (reference sequence). V lost 3 bases and J 0 bases, leaving 13 bases between the germline ends. The CDR3 loop is CASSSSTGNSNQPQHF. In nucleotides, the CDR3 is TGTGCCAGCAGCTCCTCAACAGGGAATAGCAATCAGCCCCAGCATTTT. The entire variable domain, with the rest obtained from reference TRBV5-5 and TRBJ1-5, is as follows: DAGVTQSPTHLIKTRGQQVTLRCSPISGHKSVSWYQQVLGQGPQFIFQYYEKEERGRGNFPDRFSARQFPNYSSELNVNALLLGDSALYLCASSSSTGNSNQPQHFGDGTRLSIL.

The CDR3 region is CASSGGGASSGNTIYF. The CDR3 DNA is TGTGCCAGCAGTGGGGGAGGAGCCAGCTCTGGAAACACCATATATTTT. V and J are TRBV28 and TRBJ1-3, with a tentative D call TRBD1 (5 bases). CDR1 and CDR2 (germline): MDHEN, SYDVKM. V lost 5 bases, J lost 0 bases, and 14 bases lay in between. The CDR3 contains 16 residues.

This rearrangement joins TRBV7-7 to TRBJ2-5; 8 nucleotides match TRBD2. Germline V gene sequence: CDR1 SSHAT, CDR2 FNYEAQ (reference sequence). The trim removed 3 bases at V and 1 base at J, leaving 4 bases unmatched. CDR3 length equals 15 residues. The CDR3 protein is CASSLRLATQETQYF. The CDR3 nucleotides are TGTGCCAGCAGCTTGAGACTAGCGACCCAAGAGACCCAGTACTTC.

The J gene is TRBJ1-1, the V gene TRBV19, with 9 bases aligning to TRBD1. V lost 1 base, J lost 4 bases, and 10 bases stayed unmatched. The CDR3 length is 17 residues. CDR1 and CDR2 (germline): LNHDA, SQIVND (reference sequence). CDR3 DNA: TGTGCCAGTAGTATAGCTCAGTGGGGACAGGGACCCACTGAAGCTTTCTTT. Translated: CASSIAQWGQGPTEAFF.

A note on this clone: In the same sample, other DNA sequences code for this CDR3. The chain employs TRBV5-1 and TRBJ1-3; possibly TRBD1 for D (6 bases). The CDR3 has 16 residues. Germline CDR1 is SGHRS and CDR2 is YFSETQ. With 5 bases removed from V and 0 bases from J, the gap between germline ends came to 15 bases. The CDR3 region has the DNA TGCGCCAGCAGTTCCGGGGACACGAGCTCTGGAAACACCATATATTTT. Translation: CASSSGDTSSGNTIYF.

The chain combines TRBV7-9 with TRBJ2-7, with D hard to call. Trimming stripped 4 bases from V and 2 bases from J, with 6 bases between. The CDR3 runs to 12 residues. The germline CDR1 and CDR2 sequences are SEHNR and FQNEAQ (reference sequence). The CDR3 DNA follows: TGTGCCAGCAGCTCTCAGGCCTACGAGCAGTACTTC. This translates into CASSSQAYEQYF.

The CDR3 nucleotides read TGTGCCTGGAGTTTCAGGGGGCGCTCCTACGAGCAGTACTTC. Its protein product is CAWSFRGRSYEQYF. The V and J genes are TRBV30 and TRBJ2-7; 8 positions agree with TRBD1. With V trimmed by 2 bases and J by 0 bases, 3 bases remained unmatched. The V gene's germline CDR1 is GTSNPN and CDR2 SVGIG (reference sequence). CDR3 size: 14 residues.

This clone was recorded at least ten times. The chain has TRBV11-2 and TRBJ2-7; no clear D. Germline V gene lookup returns CDR1 SGHAT and CDR2 FQNNGV. The germline V and J ends were trimmed by 2 bases and 5 bases, with 13 bases remaining between them. This CDR3 is 14 amino acids long. DNA for the CDR3: TGTGCCAGCAGCTTAATGTCGAGTCGGGACGAGCAGTACTTC. It specifies CASSLMSSRDEQYF.

This chain links TRBV19 with TRBJ1-2; D not certain. V shed 4 bases and J shed 7 bases, with 13 bases lying between them. Germline V gene lookup returns CDR1 LNHDA and CDR2 SQIVND (reference sequence). This CDR3 region has 13 residues. CDR3 bases: TGTGCCAGTAGTACAAGGGAGTCGGGTGGCTACACCTTC. Its translation: CASSTRESGGYTF.

This clone was recorded a few times. This rearrangement joins TRBV2 to TRBJ2-7; 9 nucleotides line up with TRBD2. Germline-derived CDR1 and CDR2 are SNHLY and FYNNEI. With 2 bases clipped from V and 5 bases from J, the junction kept 13 bases outside the gene matches. This CDR3 comprises 17 residues. This CDR3 reads CASSERWLAGPPNEQYF. The DNA for the CDR3 is TGTGCCAGCAGTGAAAGGTGGCTAGCGGGACCGCCTAACGAGCAGTACTTC.

To note about this clone: At the DNA level, this CDR3 is encoded by other sequences in the same sample as well. This sequence joins TRBV5-1 and TRBJ1-6, with TRBD1 as a possible D gene (5 bases). Germline values: CDR1 SGHRS, CDR2 YFSETQ. The CDR3 covers 15 residues. Trimming stripped 0 bases from V and 7 bases from J, with 11 bases between. The CDR3 nucleotides read TGCGCCAGCAGCTTGGAAGGGGTCGGGAATTCACCCCTCCACTTT. Its translation: CASSLEGVGNSPLHF.

The chain has TRBV5-1 and TRBJ2-3; no clear D. The germline V and J ends were trimmed by 4 bases and 5 bases, with 14 bases remaining between them. This CDR3 spans 14 amino acids. From germline, CDR1 is SGHRS and CDR2 YFSETQ. The CDR3 sequence is CASSQPTGGDTQYF. The CDR3 bases are TGCGCCAGCAGCCAACCGACCGGCGGAGATACGCAGTATTTT. The full variable domain, in which reference TRBV5-1 and TRBJ2-3 provide the parts outside the CDR3, is KAGVTQTPRYLIKTRGQQVTLSCSPISGHRSVSWYQQTPGQGLQFLFEYFSETQRNKGNFPGRFSGRQFSNSRSEMNVSTLELGDSALYLCASSQPTGGDTQYFGPGTRLTVL.